This TCR beta chain was sequenced in a study of tumor and adjacent non-tumor tissue in lung cancer. Study-wide context: The patients, around 9 men and 5 or 6 women, were about 31 to 80 with stage I to III disease.

This sample's RNA came from whole unsorted tissue. This non-tumor lung sample came from over 3 cm beyond the tumor edge. With regard to this clonotype: Its antigen is unidentified. The germline gene is not matched at one end of the junction; a read error may be the cause.

Study outcomes and limitations: Significantly higher TCR diversity was found in tumor than normal lung. In normal lung, the top 100 clones were significantly more dominant than in tumor.

Three rounds of nested PCR, following a modified ARM-PCR protocol, produced the TCRbeta library. TCRdb re-called the multiplex PCR reads through MiXCR, storing one row per CDR3 protein. The sample has 60,000 or so distinct CDR3 sequences, 61% seen once. Germline V gene lookup returns CDR1 SGHAT and CDR2 FQNNGV. The CDR3 has 14 residues. The receptor was derived from a man aged 65 to 85 with non-small cell lung cancer. V and J are TRBV11-2 and TRBJ2-7; D uncertain. Sequencing was performed on distant non-tumor lung tissue. The CDR3 loop reads CASSLLTVRNEQYF. The CDR3, as DNA: TGTGCTAGCAGCCTCCTCACGGTAAGAAACGAGCAGTACTTC.